This T cell receptor (beta chain) was captured by sequencing in a study of T cells in Graves' hyperthyroidism and ophthalmopathy (dated by TCRdb to about 2019). The study in broad terms: Peripheral blood samples were taken at initial diagnosis, before any treatment was given. To identify distinguishing TCR V-J signatures, a discovery cohort of 90 to 100 patients was used, comprising roughly 45 with Graves' ophthalmopathy and some 57 with stable Graves' hyperthyroidism. Once sampling was done, hyperthyroidism patients were given methimazole at a starting dose of 30 mg daily, whereas ophthalmopathy patients were given high-dose intravenous methylprednisolone. The approximately 90 discovery patients were divided at random into training and test sets in a 7:3 ratio. TCR Vbeta CDR3 sequencing of some 140 peripheral blood samples (approximately 44 ophthalmopathy, 75 hyperthyroidism and approximately 17 progressor patients) is reported in the paper. An independent validation cohort of 18 to 20 hyperthyroidism patients and approximately 17 patients who later progressed to ophthalmopathy tested prospective prediction of ophthalmopathy. In about six Graves' hyperthyroidism patients, the study also compared T-cell repertoires from thyroid tissue with T-cell repertoires from blood.

A word on this clonotype: Its antigen is still unknown. One base away there is no much larger clone; base qualities are not given.

Stable Graves' hyperthyroidism was defined as the absence of progression to ophthalmopathy over 18 months of follow-up. Hyperthyroidism patients were newly diagnosed, had a disease duration of under 2 months, and were aged 18 to 65 years. Patients with uncontrolled infections, other autoimmune diseases, pregnancy or lactation were excluded. Clinical symptoms, serum thyroxine and TRAb, thyroid ultrasound, and orbital computed tomography formed the basis for the diagnoses. PBMCs were separated from approximately 9.9 ml of fresh peripheral blood using Ficoll-Paque density gradient centrifugation. Total RNA was extracted using Trizol reagent, and RNA quality was assessed on an Agilent 2100 Bioanalyzer. Broader findings and caveats from the paper: Most expanded thyroid clonotypes (frequency above 0.001) were also detected in blood, suggesting blood repertoires may reflect thyroid immune responses. Sample size was not statistically predetermined, and blinding of investigators to group allocation was not performed. In cross-validation, a model built on a 13 V-J signature told ophthalmopathy apart from stable hyperthyroidism with 85% to 90% sensitivity and approximately 81% specificity, and in testing the same model reached 80%/75%. In validation, the model predicted progression to ophthalmopathy a median of approximately 6.3 months before onset, with around 70% sensitivity and roughly 73% specificity.

TCR beta CDR3 regions were amplified from RNA transcripts. The first round of RT-PCR for the TCR CDR3 was performed with the HTBI primer set and the Qiagen OneStep RT-PCR kit. Libraries were constructed in a second round of multiplex PCR, after which size selection and purification were carried out. The libraries were sequenced on an Illumina HiSeq2000 using paired-end 100 bp reads. For the original study's pipeline: Raw data were processed with SOAPnuke, discarding reads with adapters, uncalled bases, mean Phred below 15, or no exact constant-primer or identifier match. High-quality paired reads were merged with COPE v1.2.5, and unique nucleotide sequences were defined as clonotypes. Clonotypes were aligned to IMGT TRBV, TRBD and TRBJ reference segments using MiTCR v1.1. The analysis included only V-J combinations with a frequency above 0.0001, which together covered more than 98% of the repertoires. A TCS score was defined as the ratio of F50 (clonal expansion) to E x V (chaos), with BLOSUM62-based TCRdist applied between CDR3 peptides within each V-J. Welch's t-statistics and random forest reduced fewer than 550 V-J features to 13, which were used in a naive Bayes classifier (R e1071). In TCRdb, the public reads were trimmed at Q25 with fastp and aligned with MiXCR, with productive beta chains retained. Records with the same CDR3 protein are collapsed into one entry carrying the most frequent genes and DNA. The V and J calls shown here were made by TCRdb, not taken from the authors' results. The sample contains roughly 420,000 distinct CDR3 sequences, 15% to 17% of them found a single time. The ten largest account for approximately 7.5% of the sample.

The CDR3 holds 13 amino acids from the cysteine to the phenylalanine. The DNA shown is the 39-base CDR3, in frame from base 1. Trimming costs V 7 bases and J 5 bases, and their ends lie 12 bases apart. CDR1 and CDR2 (SGHRS, YFSETQ) derive from the germline V gene. The receptor chain draws on TRBV5-1 and TRBJ1-4, with TRBD1 perhaps the D gene, on 5 matching bases. Input material: blood. The source is a woman in her late teens or twenties with Graves' hyperthyroidism. The bases read TGCGCCAGCCAGGGACGGGGGAATGAAAAACTGTTTTTT. It specifies CASQGRGNEKLFF.